A selection of T cell receptor beta chains follows, all from one sample in a study of T cells in Graves' hyperthyroidism and ophthalmopathy. TCRdb ran MiXCR on the multiplex PCR reads and lists one entry per CDR3 protein. Among about 410,000 distinct CDR3 sequences listed, 14% to 15% were seen once. The sample taken for sequencing was blood. The receptors here all came from a young man with Graves' ophthalmopathy. Each CDR3 is given with its conserved first and last residue. D genes are given only for firm matches. Rows give clone size only sometimes, using once, few, many, or a class for an expanded clone.

j_call | v_call | d_call | clone_size | cdr3_nt | cdr3_aa
TRBJ2-1 | TRBV11-3 | NA | many | TGTGCCAGCAGCTTGGGCGGGGCCTACCTGTTCTTC | CASSLGGAYLFF
TRBJ1-2 | TRBV6-1 | NA | many | TGTGCCAGCAGCTCCGATCGGACGGAGGGCTACACCTTC | CASSSDRTEGYTF
TRBJ1-1 | TRBV18 | TRBD1 | many | TGTGCCAGCTCACCAGGGACAGTAGAAGCTTTCTTT | CASSPGTVEAFF
TRBJ1-5 | TRBV18 | TRBD1 | many | TGTGCCAGCTCACCCCAGGGACAGGGTAACAATCAGCCCCAGCATTTT | CASSPQGQGNNQPQHF
TRBJ2-5 | TRBV5-6 | TRBD1 | few | TGTGCCAGCAGCTTGCCGCTGAGGGGGCCGGAGACCCAGTACTTC | CASSLPLRGPETQYF
TRBJ1-3 | TRBV12-3/TRBV12-4 | NA | many | TGTGCCAGCAGTAGAACGGGAGGCTCTGGAAACACCATATATTTT | CASSRTGGSGNTIYF
TRBJ2-7 | TRBV30 | TRBD1 | NA | TGTGCCTGGAGTACCAGGGGGAACGTCAGGAACGAGCAGTACTTC | CAWSTRGNVRNEQYF
TRBJ2-1 | TRBV29-1 | NA | many | TGCAGCGTTGAGAGTGGGAGGTCCTACAATGAGCAGTTCTTC | CSVESGRSYNEQFF
TRBJ1-5 | TRBV9 | NA | NA | TGTGCCAGCAGCGTAGTGGGTACAGATAATCAGCCCCAGCATTTT | CASSVVGTDNQPQHF
TRBJ2-2 | TRBV11-3 | NA | many | TGTGCCAGCAGCTTAATGCAGGGGAGTTCCGGGGAGCTGTTTTTT | CASSLMQGSSGELFF
TRBJ2-3 | TRBV5-1 | NA | many | TGCGCCAGCAGCTTGGGGGAAACAGATACGCAGTATTTT | CASSLGETDTQYF
TRBJ2-3 | TRBV6-5 | TRBD2 | NA | TGTGCCAGCAGTTACCTAGGGTTCCAAAAGGGACTAGCAGGAACAGATACGCAGTATTTT | CASSYLGFQKGLAGTDTQYF
TRBJ1-2 | TRBV2 | NA | many | TGTGCCACTTTACGGGGGTTTGAGTACTATGGCTACACCTTC | CATLRGFEYYGYTF
TRBJ2-2 | TRBV10-1 | TRBD2 | NA | TGCGCCAGCAGTATCTCTAGCGGGGCCGGGGAGCTGTTTTTT | CASSISSGAGELFF
TRBJ1-1 | TRBV20-1 | NA | many | TGCAGTGCTAGAGAGTCTGGGTCAGGGAGTGTAACAAGCACTGAAGCTTTCTTT | CSARESGSGSVTSTEAFF
TRBJ2-7 | TRBV20-1 | TRBD2 | many | TGCAGTGCTAGCGGTGAGGCGGGAGACTACGAGCAGTACTTC | CSASGEAGDYEQYF
TRBJ2-5 | TRBV3-1 | NA | many | TGTGCCAGCAGCCAATTCTCTACGAGAGGAGAGACCCAGTACTTC | CASSQFSTRGETQYF
TRBJ1-6 | TRBV11-3 | NA | few | TGTGCCAGCAGCTTAGTGACAGGCGATTCACCCCTCCACTTT | CASSLVTGDSPLHF
TRBJ2-7 | TRBV20-1 | NA | many | TGCAGTGCTAGGGATTTAGGTGCGGGAACCTACGAGCAGTACTTC | CSARDLGAGTYEQYF
TRBJ1-5 | TRBV12-3/TRBV12-4 | NA | many | TGTGCCAGCAGTTTCTCGGGGGACCAGCCCCAGCATTTT | CASSFSGDQPQHF
TRBJ2-3 | TRBV7-8 | TRBD2 | many | TGTGCCAGCAGCCCTCATAGCGGGGGGGCGAAGGATACGCAGTATTTT | CASSPHSGGAKDTQYF
TRBJ2-1 | TRBV20-1 | TRBD2 | NA | TGCAGTGCTAGCGGGGGGTCGAGCTCCTACAATGAGCAGTTCTTC | CSASGGSSSYNEQFF
TRBJ2-7 | TRBV5-1 | TRBD1 | NA | TGCGCCAGCAGCACCGAACAGGGGGCAAGAGGAGAGCAGTACTTC | CASSTEQGARGEQYF
TRBJ1-3 | TRBV6-1 | NA | NA | TGTGCCAGCAGTGCCAGGACTCTTGGAAACACCATATATTTT | CASSARTLGNTIYF
TRBJ2-6 | TRBV27 | NA | NA | TGTGCCAGCAGTTTGGAGGCGAGGCGCTCTGGGGCCAACGTCCTGACTTTC | CASSLEARRSGANVLTF
TRBJ2-7 | TRBV12-3/TRBV12-4 | TRBD2 | many | TGTGCCAGCAGTTTCAGGACTAGCGGTGGCGAGCAGTACTTC | CASSFRTSGGEQYF
TRBJ2-7 | TRBV7-9 | TRBD2 | many | TGTGCCAGCAGCTGGGGGGTGATGGTAGCGGGAGCCATCTCCTACGAGCAGTACTTC | CASSWGVMVAGAISYEQYF
TRBJ2-2 | TRBV14 | TRBD1 | few | TGTGCCAGCAGCCGACTGTCGGGACAGGGGTTCGGGGAGCTGTTTTTT | CASSRLSGQGFGELFF
TRBJ1-4 | TRBV12-3/TRBV12-4 | TRBD1 | NA | TGTGCCAGCAGTCACAGGGGGCTGGTTGAAAAACTGTTTTTT | CASSHRGLVEKLFF
TRBJ1-5 | TRBV24-1 | TRBD1 | NA | TGTGCCACCAGCCTGGGACAGTATAGCAATCAGCCCCAGCATTTT | CATSLGQYSNQPQHF
TRBJ1-5 | TRBV13 | NA | many | TGTGCCAGCAGCTTAGGGGGGACCATAGATCAGCCCCAGCATTTT | CASSLGGTIDQPQHF
TRBJ2-7 | TRBV7-6 | NA | few | TGTGCCAGCAGCTTCTTAGGGTCTACGAAGGAGCAGTACTTC | CASSFLGSTKEQYF
TRBJ2-7 | TRBV4-1 | NA | many | TGCGCCAGCAGCCATCAGGTCGCCTACGAGCAGTACTTC | CASSHQVAYEQYF
TRBJ2-7 | TRBV5-1 | TRBD2 | many | TGCGCCAGCAGCCTCGGGACTAGCGGGAGAAAGCAGTACTTC | CASSLGTSGRKQYF
TRBJ2-7 | TRBV20-1 | TRBD1 | NA | TGCAGTGCTGAACGGACAGGGAACTCCTACGAGCAGTACTTC | CSAERTGNSYEQYF
TRBJ2-3 | TRBV5-1 | TRBD2 | few | TGCGCCAGCAGGGACGGGACTAGCGGGGGGTCCACAGATACGCAGTATTTT | CASRDGTSGGSTDTQYF
TRBJ1-5 | TRBV7-2 | TRBD1 | many | TGTGCCAGCAGCTTAAGACAGGGGATAGGTCAGCCCCAGCATTTT | CASSLRQGIGQPQHF
TRBJ2-2 | TRBV10-1 | TRBD1 | few | TGCGCCAGCGGCGGACAGGGGGCCTCCGGGGAGCTGTTTTTT | CASGGQGASGELFF
TRBJ2-5 | TRBV9 | NA | many | TGTGCCAGCAGCGTAGGAGCTACCCAAGAGACCCAGTACTTC | CASSVGATQETQYF
TRBJ2-3 | TRBV29-1 | NA | many | TGCAGCGTTGAGGGGCGGGTGTCAGATACGCAGTATTTT | CSVEGRVSDTQYF
TRBJ2-5 | TRBV12-3/TRBV12-4 | NA | many | TGTGCCAGCAGTGAGGGTAACGAGGAGACCCAGTACTTC | CASSEGNEETQYF
TRBJ2-7 | TRBV2 | TRBD1 | once | TGTGCCAGCAGGCAAACTTCAGGGGGTTCTTTCTACGAGCAGTACTTC | CASRQTSGGSFYEQYF
TRBJ2-4 | TRBV12-3/TRBV12-4 | NA | NA | TGTGCCAGCAGTTTAGCGGGGACCAAAAACATTCAGTACTTC | CASSLAGTKNIQYF
TRBJ2-1 | TRBV25-1 | TRBD1 | many | TGTGCCAGCAGTAAAACCGGGACAGGGAGGTCCAATGAGCAGTTCTTC | CASSKTGTGRSNEQFF
TRBJ2-4 | TRBV20-1 | NA | many | TGCAGTGCTACACATGAGTTAGCCAAAAACATTCAGTACTTC | CSATHELAKNIQYF
TRBJ2-1 | TRBV5-6 | TRBD2 | few | TGTGCCAGCAGCGGGGGGACTAGTAGGCAGTTCTTC | CASSGGTSRQFF
TRBJ2-5 | TRBV7-8 | TRBD1 | many | TGTGCCAGCAGCCCAGGGGACAGGGTAACAGAGACCCAGTACTTC | CASSPGDRVTETQYF
TRBJ2-5 | TRBV20-1 | TRBD1 | many | TGCAGTGCTTTCGGACAGGCGCCCCAAGAGACCCAGTACTTC | CSAFGQAPQETQYF
TRBJ2-7 | TRBV10-1 | NA | NA | TGCGCCAGCAGTGAGACGGGGGACGGCTCGACGCAGTACTTC | CASSETGDGSTQYF
TRBJ1-5 | TRBV6-1 | NA | many | TGTGCCAGCAGTACCGGGTCCGGGGCAAATCAGCCCCAGCATTTT | CASSTGSGANQPQHF
TRBJ2-7 | TRBV9 | NA | few | TGTGCCAGCAGCGTAGGGGAGCTTTACGAGCAGTACTTC | CASSVGELYEQYF
TRBJ2-1 | TRBV2 | NA | many | TGTGCCAGCAGCCCTCAGTTGGGGGAGCAGTTCTTC | CASSPQLGEQFF
TRBJ1-5 | TRBV28 | NA | many | TGTGCCAGCAGTTTGGGTAATGGTCAGCCCCAGCATTTT | CASSLGNGQPQHF
TRBJ2-1 | TRBV20-1 | NA | many | TGCAGTGCTAGTCAGATGGACTACTTTTACTACAATGAGCAGTTCTTC | CSASQMDYFYYNEQFF
TRBJ2-2 | TRBV6-4 | NA | NA | TGTGCCAGCAGTGAATCCCCGGGACACACTACCGGGGAGCTGTTTTTT | CASSESPGHTTGELFF
TRBJ1-1 | TRBV6-1 | TRBD1 | many | TGTGCCAGCAGTAAGACAGGGGGGATGGAGGCACTGAACACTGAAGCTTTCTTT | CASSKTGGMEALNTEAFF
TRBJ2-5 | TRBV6-1 | TRBD2 | NA | TGTGGCAGCAGTGAGCTAGCGGGGGGGGGTGAGACCCAGTACTTC | CGSSELAGGGETQYF